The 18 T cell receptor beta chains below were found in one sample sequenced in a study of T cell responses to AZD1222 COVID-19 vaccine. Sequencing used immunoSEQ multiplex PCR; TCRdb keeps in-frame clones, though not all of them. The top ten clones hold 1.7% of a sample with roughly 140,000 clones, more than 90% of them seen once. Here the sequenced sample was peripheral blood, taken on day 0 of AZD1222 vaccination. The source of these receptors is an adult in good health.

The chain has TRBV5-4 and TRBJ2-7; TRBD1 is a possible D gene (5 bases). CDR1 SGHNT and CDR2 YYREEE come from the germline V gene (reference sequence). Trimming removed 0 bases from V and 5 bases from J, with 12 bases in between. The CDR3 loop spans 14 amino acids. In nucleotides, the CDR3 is TGTGCCAGCAGCTTGGCAAGGCAGGGTAACGAGCAGTACTTC. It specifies CASSLARQGNEQYF.

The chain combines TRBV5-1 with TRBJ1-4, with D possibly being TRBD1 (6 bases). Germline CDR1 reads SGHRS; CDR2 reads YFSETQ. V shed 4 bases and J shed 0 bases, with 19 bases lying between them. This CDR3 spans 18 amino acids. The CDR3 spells CASSHRPGTQATNEKLFF. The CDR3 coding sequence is TGCGCCAGCAGCCATCGTCCCGGGACACAAGCAACTAATGAAAAACTGTTTTTT.

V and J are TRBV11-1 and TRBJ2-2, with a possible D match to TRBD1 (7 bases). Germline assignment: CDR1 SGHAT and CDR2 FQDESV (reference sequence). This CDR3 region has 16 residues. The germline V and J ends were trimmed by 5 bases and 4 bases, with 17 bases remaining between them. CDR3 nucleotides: TGTGCCAGCAGCCTCTGGGCAGGGGGAGGCACCGGGGAGCTGTTTTTT. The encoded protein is CASSLWAGGGTGELFF.

CDR3 in amino acids: CASSRGAPGTGELFF. The CDR3, as DNA: TGTGCCAGCAGCCGGGGGGCGCCGGGCACCGGGGAGCTGTTTTTT. This sequence joins TRBV13 and TRBJ2-2; maybe TRBD2 (7 bases). Trimming stripped 5 bases from V and 4 bases from J, with 14 bases between. This CDR3 is 15 amino acids long. Per germline, CDR1 PRHDT and CDR2 FYEKMQ (reference sequence).

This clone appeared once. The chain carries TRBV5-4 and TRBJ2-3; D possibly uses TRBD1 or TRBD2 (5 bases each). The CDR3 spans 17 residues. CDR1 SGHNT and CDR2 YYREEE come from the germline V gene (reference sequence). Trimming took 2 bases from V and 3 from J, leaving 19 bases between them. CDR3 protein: CASSFAWDGWLTDTQYF. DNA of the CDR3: TGTGCCAGCAGCTTCGCTTGGGACGGCTGGCTTACAGATACGCAGTATTTT.

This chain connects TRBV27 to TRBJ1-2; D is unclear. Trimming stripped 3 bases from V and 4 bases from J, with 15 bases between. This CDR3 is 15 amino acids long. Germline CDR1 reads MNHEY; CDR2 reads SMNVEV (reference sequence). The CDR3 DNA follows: TGTGCCAGCAGTTTTATCGGTGTAGGGCCCTATGGCTACACCTTC. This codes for CASSFIGVGPYGYTF.

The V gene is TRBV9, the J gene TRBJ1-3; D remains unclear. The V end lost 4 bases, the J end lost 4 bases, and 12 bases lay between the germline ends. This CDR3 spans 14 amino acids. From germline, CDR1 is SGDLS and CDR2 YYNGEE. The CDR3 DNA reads TGTGCCAGCAGCTTACGAAGCCAGGGAAACACCATATATTTT. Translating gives CASSLRSQGNTIYF.

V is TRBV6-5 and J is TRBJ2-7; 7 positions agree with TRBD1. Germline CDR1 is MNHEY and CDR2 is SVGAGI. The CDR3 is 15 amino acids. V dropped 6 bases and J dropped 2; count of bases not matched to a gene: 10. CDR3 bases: TGTGCCAGCAGAGCCCGTTTTGGGACAGCCTACGAGCAGTACTTC. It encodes CASRARFGTAYEQYF.

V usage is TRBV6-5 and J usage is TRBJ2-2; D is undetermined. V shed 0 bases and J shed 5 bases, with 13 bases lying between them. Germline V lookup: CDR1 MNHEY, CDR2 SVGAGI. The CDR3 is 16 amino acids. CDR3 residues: CASSYSSGVGTGELFF. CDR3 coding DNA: TGTGCCAGCAGTTACTCGAGTGGGGTGGGGACCGGGGAGCTGTTTTTT.

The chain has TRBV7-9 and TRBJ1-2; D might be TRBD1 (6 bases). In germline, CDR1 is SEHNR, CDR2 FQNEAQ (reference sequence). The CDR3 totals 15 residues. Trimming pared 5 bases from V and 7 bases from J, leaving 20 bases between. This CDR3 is CASSGRLTGPSGYTF. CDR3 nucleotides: TGTGCCAGCAGCGGACGGTTGACAGGTCCGAGTGGCTACACCTTC.

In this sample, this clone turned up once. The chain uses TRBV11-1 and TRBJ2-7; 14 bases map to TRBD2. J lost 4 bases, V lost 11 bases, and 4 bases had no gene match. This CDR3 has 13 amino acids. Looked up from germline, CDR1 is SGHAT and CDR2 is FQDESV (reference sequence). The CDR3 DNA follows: TGTGCCTGTGGACTAGCGGGAGGATACGAGCAGTACTTC. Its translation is CACGLAGGYEQYF.

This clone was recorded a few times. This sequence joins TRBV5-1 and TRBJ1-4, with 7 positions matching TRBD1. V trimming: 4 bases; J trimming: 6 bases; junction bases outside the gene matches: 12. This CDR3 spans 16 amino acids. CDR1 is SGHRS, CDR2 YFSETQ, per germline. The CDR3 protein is CASSPDRQGDDEKLFF. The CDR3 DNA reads TGCGCCAGCAGCCCCGACCGACAGGGAGATGATGAAAAACTGTTTTTT.

In DNA, the CDR3 is TGTGCCAGTGAACCGGGAAGCTCTGGAAACACCATATATTTT. Translating it yields CASEPGSSGNTIYF. The rearrangement links TRBV9 to TRBJ1-3; no reliable D call. Between the trimmed V and J ends, which lost 8 bases and 0 bases, there was a span of 12 bases. Per germline, CDR1 SGDLS and CDR2 YYNGEE. This CDR3 has 14 amino acids.

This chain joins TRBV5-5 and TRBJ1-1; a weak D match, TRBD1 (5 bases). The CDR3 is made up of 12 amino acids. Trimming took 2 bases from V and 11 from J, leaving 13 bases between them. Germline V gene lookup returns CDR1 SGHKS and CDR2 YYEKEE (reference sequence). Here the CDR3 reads CASSFFRGVAFF. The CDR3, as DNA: TGTGCCAGCAGCTTTTTTCGGGGGGTGGCTTTCTTT.

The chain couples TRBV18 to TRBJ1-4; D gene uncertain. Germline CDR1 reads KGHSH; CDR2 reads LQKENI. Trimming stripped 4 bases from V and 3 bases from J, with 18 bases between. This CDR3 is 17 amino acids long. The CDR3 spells CASSRVGPATANEKLFF. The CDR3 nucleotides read TGTGCCAGCTCACGGGTCGGACCTGCAACGGCTAATGAAAAACTGTTTTTT.

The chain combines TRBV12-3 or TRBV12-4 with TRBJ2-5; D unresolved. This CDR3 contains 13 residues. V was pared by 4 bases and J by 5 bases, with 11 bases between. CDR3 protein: CASSWDERETQYF. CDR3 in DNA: TGTGCCAGCAGTTGGGATGAAAGGGAGACCCAGTACTTC.

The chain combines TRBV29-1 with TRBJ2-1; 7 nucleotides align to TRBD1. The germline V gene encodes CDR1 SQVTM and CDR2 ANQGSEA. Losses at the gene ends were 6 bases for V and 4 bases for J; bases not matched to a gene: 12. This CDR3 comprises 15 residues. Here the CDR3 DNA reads TGCAGCGTAGCCGGGACAGCAGACCCTTACAATGAGCAGTTCTTC. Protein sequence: CSVAGTADPYNEQFF.

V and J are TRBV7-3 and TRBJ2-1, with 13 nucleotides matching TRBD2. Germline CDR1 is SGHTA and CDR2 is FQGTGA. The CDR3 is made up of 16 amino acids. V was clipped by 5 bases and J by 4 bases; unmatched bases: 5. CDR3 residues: CASSPEGLAGYNEQFF. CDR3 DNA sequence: TGTGCCAGCAGCCCCGAGGGACTAGCGGGGTACAATGAGCAGTTCTTC.